Listed here are 2 T cell receptor beta chains from one sample, sequenced in a study of blood T cell repertoires in COVID-19. The table came from immunoSEQ multiplex PCR; TCRdb's copy has only in-frame clones and leaves some out. Of roughly 100,000 clones listed, roughly 88% are singletons. Source material: peripheral blood. These receptors came from a human donor in a cohort sampled during active COVID-19.

This clone was seen only a few times. This chain connects TRBV28 to TRBJ1-5; D is unresolved. This CDR3 has 15 amino acids. Trimming removed 6 bases at V and 4 bases at J, with 16 bases between. Germline values: CDR1 MDHEN, CDR2 SYDVKM. The CDR3 sequence is CASSPYEGGNQPQHF. The DNA of the CDR3 is TGTGCCAGCAGCCCCTATGAGGGAGGAAATCAGCCCCAGCATTTT.

The gene calls are TRBV19 and TRBJ2-1, with TRBD2 matching 7 bases. Germline V gene data show CDR1 as LNHDA and CDR2 as SQIVND (reference sequence). The V segment lost 7 bases and the J segment 3 bases; nucleotides outside the gene matches: 9. This CDR3 spans 15 amino acids. CDR3 sequence (DNA): TGTGCCAGTACTCCGACTAGCAGCAGCTACAATGAGCAGTTCTTC. Amino acids: CASTPTSSSYNEQFF. Together with reference TRBV19 and TRBJ2-1, the CDR3 gives the full variable domain: DGGITQSPKYLFRKEGQNVTLSCEQNLNHDAMYWYRQDPGQGLRLIYYSQIVNDFQKGDIAEGYSVSREKKESFPLTVTSAQKNPTAFYLCASTPTSSSYNEQFFGPGTRLTVL.